This T cell receptor (beta chain) was found in a study of blood T cell repertoires in COVID-19. On the study more broadly: Samples taken during acute and convalescent COVID-19 were collected in the United States, Italy and Spain. PBMCs, B-cell-depleted T cells, or T cells were the source of the cDNA or gDNA that made up the material.

Authors' processing steps: By means of reference gene primer amplification, nucleated cell counts were estimated. Profiling relied on immunoSEQ multiplex PCR, and the TCRdb table lists in-frame clones only, not all of them. The V and J calls and clone size are taken from that table; D and trimming were inferred from the DNA. The data contain about 150,000 clones, about 88% of them singletons. This CDR3 comprises 17 residues. The germline V gene has CDR1 MNHEY and CDR2 SVGEGT. Losses at the gene ends were 4 bases for V and 5 bases for J; bases not matched to a gene: 14. The source is a man aged 45-60 years who had recovered from COVID-19. The chain recombines TRBV6-2 or TRBV6-3 with TRBJ1-1, with 9 bases aligning to TRBD1. Sequences were obtained from peripheral blood. CDR3 bases: TGTGCCAGCAGTTCACTCCCGGACAGGGGATCCCGGACTGAAGCTTTCTTT. This codes for CASSSLPDRGSRTEAFF.